This is a list of T cell receptor beta chains from one sample in a study of T-cell reconstitution after alpha-beta-depleted transplantation in children. TCRdb itself ran the PCR reads through MiXCR, one entry per CDR3 protein. The sample has 440,000 or so distinct CDR3 sequences, over 40% seen once; the top ten hold 27%. Material: PBMCs, obtained before TCRalphabeta/CD19-depleted stem cell transplant. The receptors come from a girl aged 2 to 10 with aplastic anemia, due to receive a stem cell transplant. Each CDR3 is given with its conserved first and last residue. D genes are given only for firm matches. Part of the rows lack a size; the others show once, few, many or a class for expanded clones.

clone size	J gene	V gene	D gene	CDR3 DNA	CDR3 protein
.	TRBJ2-1	TRBV3-1	.	TGTGCCAGCAGCCCCTATCGACAGCAACCTGAGCAGTTCTTC	CASSPYRQQPEQFF
.	TRBJ2-1	TRBV5-1	TRBD2	TGCGCCAGCAGCGCTCTAGCGGGACTAGATAATGAGCAGTTCTTC	CASSALAGLDNEQFF
.	TRBJ2-3	TRBV7-3	TRBD2	TGTGCCAGCAGCCTGCGACTAGCAAGGGGCACAGATACGCAGTATTTT	CASSLRLARGTDTQYF
.	TRBJ2-1	TRBV7-8	TRBD2	TGTGCCAGCAGCTTAAGGATCGCGGGAGGTCTCTACAATGAGCAGTTCTTC	CASSLRIAGGLYNEQFF
few	TRBJ2-5	TRBV7-6	.	TGTGCCAGCAGCTTAGCGTCCATTCAAGAGACCCAGTACTTC	CASSLASIQETQYF
.	TRBJ2-7	TRBV27	.	TGTGCCAGCAGTTTCGCGGTCCTTAAATCCAACTACGAGCAGTACTTC	CASSFAVLKSNYEQYF
.	TRBJ1-1	TRBV29-1	.	TGCAGCGTTGAAGGACAGCCGAACACTGAAGCTTTCTTT	CSVEGQPNTEAFF
.	TRBJ2-1	TRBV12-3/TRBV12-4	.	TGTGCCAGCAGTTTCCGTCCGGGAACAAACAATGAGCAGTTCTTC	CASSFRPGTNNEQFF
.	TRBJ2-1	TRBV13	.	TGTGCCATCTGTTTAGGGGTTACGGGTTTAATACCCTACAATGAGCAGTTCTTC	CAICLGVTGLIPYNEQFF
.	TRBJ2-7	TRBV7-2	TRBD1	TGTGCCAGCAGCTTCCTAAACAGGGGTGTGGACGAGCAGTACTTC	CASSFLNRGVDEQYF
once	TRBJ1-1	TRBV12-2	.	TGTGCAAGTCGCTTAGCGCGGGGGAAGCCCTCGAACACTGAAGCTTTCTTT	CASRLARGKPSNTEAFF
.	TRBJ2-1	TRBV6-1	.	TGTGCCAGCAGCAACCCCTCGAGGCTAGCCCTCCATGAGCAGTTCTTC	CASSNPSRLALHEQFF
.	TRBJ2-1	TRBV6-5	.	TGTGCCAGTTACCTAAACAGGGATGAGCAGTTCTTC	CASYLNRDEQFF
.	TRBJ2-7	TRBV7-2	TRBD2	TGTGCCAGCAGCCATCCGGGACTAGTCTACGAGCAGTACTTC	CASSHPGLVYEQYF
.	TRBJ2-2	TRBV6-5	TRBD1	TGTGCCAGCAGTTCCCAGACAGGGGGGGACACCGGGGAGCTGTTTTTT	CASSSQTGGDTGELFF
.	TRBJ2-3	TRBV15	.	TGTGCCACCAGCAGACCCGACCACAGGGTCCGAACAGATACGCAGTATTTT	CATSRPDHRVRTDTQYF
once	TRBJ1-4	TRBV20-1	TRBD1	TGCAGTGCTAGACCCGGGACAGTTAATGAAAAACTGTTTTTT	CSARPGTVNEKLFF
.	TRBJ2-7	TRBV12-3/TRBV12-4	TRBD1	TGTGCCAGCCTTGGGACAGGCCACCCCTACGAGCAGTACTTC	CASLGTGHPYEQYF
.	TRBJ2-7	TRBV20-1	.	TGCAGTGCTAGACTAGCCGCTCCAGCCGAGCAGTACTTC	CSARLAAPAEQYF
.	TRBJ2-5	TRBV12-3/TRBV12-4	TRBD1	TGTGCCAGCACCCCGGGACAGGCTCAAGAGACCCAGTACTTC	CASTPGQAQETQYF
.	TRBJ2-7	TRBV7-2	.	TGTGCCAGCAGCTTTAACGGCCGACTCAGCAACGAGCAGTACTTC	CASSFNGRLSNEQYF
.	TRBJ1-2	TRBV9	.	TGTGCCAGCAGCGTAGAAGGACGTGGGGATTATGGCTACACCTTC	CASSVEGRGDYGYTF
.	TRBJ2-1	TRBV4-2	.	TGTGCCAGCAGCCAAGTCGGGGAAATTCCGGGTGAGCAGTTCTTC	CASSQVGEIPGEQFF
many	TRBJ2-1	TRBV5-1	.	TGCGCCAGCAGTGATGCGGGCCACGGCGAGCAGTTCTTC	CASSDAGHGEQFF
once	TRBJ2-3	TRBV5-1	TRBD2	TGCGCCAGCAGCTTGGGAGCGGGGGGGATGGATACGCAGTATTTT	CASSLGAGGMDTQYF
.	TRBJ2-1	TRBV7-9	.	TGTGCCAGCAGCCTAGTGAGTCCAGGGAGAGGTGAGCAGTTCTTC	CASSLVSPGRGEQFF
once	TRBJ1-5	TRBV14	.	TGTGCCAGCAGCCACAGGGCCCAGCCCCAGCATTTT	CASSHRAQPQHF
many	TRBJ2-7	TRBV5-1	TRBD2	TGCGCCAGCAGCTTGGAACTAGCGGGACCCTACGAGCAGTACTTC	CASSLELAGPYEQYF
few	TRBJ2-1	TRBV20-1	TRBD2	TGCAGTGCTACGGGGGAGGGCAGGTACAATGAGCAGTTCTTC	CSATGEGRYNEQFF
many	TRBJ2-3	TRBV12-3/TRBV12-4	TRBD2	TGTGCCAGCAGTTTAGCGCTGAGCGGGAGGGCGACAGATACGCAGTATTTT	CASSLALSGRATDTQYF
few	TRBJ2-7	TRBV27	.	TGTGCCAGCAGTTTATTCTCAGAGGGCTCCTACGAGCAGTACTTC	CASSLFSEGSYEQYF
.	TRBJ2-7	TRBV7-3	.	TGTGCCAGCAGCCCAGAGAACGGGGGGCCTAACGAGCAGTACTTC	CASSPENGGPNEQYF
once	TRBJ2-5	TRBV7-3	.	TGTGCCAGCAGCACGGACGTGTTCGGGACCCAGTACTTC	CASSTDVFGTQYF
many	TRBJ2-5	TRBV5-1	TRBD2	TGCGCCAGCAGCTTGGCCGGGACTAGCGGGGGCCAAGAGACCCAGTACTTC	CASSLAGTSGGQETQYF
.	TRBJ2-5	TRBV9	.	TGTGCCAGCAGCGTAGGAAGGACAGAGTACCAAGAGACCCAGTACTTC	CASSVGRTEYQETQYF